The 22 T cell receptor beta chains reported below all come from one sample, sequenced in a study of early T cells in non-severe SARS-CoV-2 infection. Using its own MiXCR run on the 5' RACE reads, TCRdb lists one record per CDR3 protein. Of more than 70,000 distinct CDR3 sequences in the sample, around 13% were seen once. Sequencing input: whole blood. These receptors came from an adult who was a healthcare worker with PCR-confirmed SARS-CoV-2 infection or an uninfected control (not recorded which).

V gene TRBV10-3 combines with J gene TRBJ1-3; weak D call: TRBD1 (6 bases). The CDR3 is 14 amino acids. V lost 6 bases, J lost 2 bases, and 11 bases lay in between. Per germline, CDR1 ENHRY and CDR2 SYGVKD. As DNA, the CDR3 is TGTGCCATCAGGGGGGCTCTGGCTGGAAACACCATATATTTT. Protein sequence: CAIRGALAGNTIYF.

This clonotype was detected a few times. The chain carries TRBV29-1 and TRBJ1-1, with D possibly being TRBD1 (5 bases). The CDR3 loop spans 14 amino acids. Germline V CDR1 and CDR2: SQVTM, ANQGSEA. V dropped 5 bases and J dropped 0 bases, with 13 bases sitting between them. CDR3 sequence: CSVPEGPVNTEAFF. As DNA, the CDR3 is TGCAGCGTTCCTGAGGGACCGGTGAACACTGAAGCTTTCTTT.

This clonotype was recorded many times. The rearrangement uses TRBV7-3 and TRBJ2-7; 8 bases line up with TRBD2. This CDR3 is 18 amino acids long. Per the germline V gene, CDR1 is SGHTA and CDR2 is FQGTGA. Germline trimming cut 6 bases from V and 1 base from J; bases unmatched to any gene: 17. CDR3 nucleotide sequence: TGTGCCAGCAGATCCGGGACTAGAGAAACTAAGTCTTCCTACGAGCAGTACTTC. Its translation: CASRSGTRETKSSYEQYF.

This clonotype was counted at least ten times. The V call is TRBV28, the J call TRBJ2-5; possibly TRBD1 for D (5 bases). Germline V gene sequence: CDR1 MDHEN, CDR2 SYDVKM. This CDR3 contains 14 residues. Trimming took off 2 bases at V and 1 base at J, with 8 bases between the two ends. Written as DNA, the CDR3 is TGTGCCAGCAGTTTACAGGGTCCCCAAGAGACCCAGTACTTC. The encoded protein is CASSLQGPQETQYF. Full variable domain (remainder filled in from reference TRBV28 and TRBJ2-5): DVKVTQSSRYLVKRTGEKVFLECVQDMDHENMFWYRQDPGLGLRLIYFSYDVKMKEKGDIPEGYSVSREKKERFSLILESASTNQTSMYLCASSLQGPQETQYFGPGTRLLVL.

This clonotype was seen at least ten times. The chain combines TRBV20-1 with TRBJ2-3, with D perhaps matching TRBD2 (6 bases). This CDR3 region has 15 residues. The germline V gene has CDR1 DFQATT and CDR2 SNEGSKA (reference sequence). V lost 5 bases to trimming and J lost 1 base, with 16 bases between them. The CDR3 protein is CSAVVFGEGTDTQYF. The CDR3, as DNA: TGCAGTGCTGTCGTTTTCGGGGAGGGCACAGATACGCAGTATTTT.

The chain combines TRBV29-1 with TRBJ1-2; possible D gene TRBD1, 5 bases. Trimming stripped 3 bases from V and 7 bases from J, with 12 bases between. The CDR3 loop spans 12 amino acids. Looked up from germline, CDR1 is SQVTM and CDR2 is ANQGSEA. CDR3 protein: CSVEVGGFGYTF. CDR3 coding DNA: TGCAGCGTTGAGGTTGGGGGATTTGGCTACACCTTC.

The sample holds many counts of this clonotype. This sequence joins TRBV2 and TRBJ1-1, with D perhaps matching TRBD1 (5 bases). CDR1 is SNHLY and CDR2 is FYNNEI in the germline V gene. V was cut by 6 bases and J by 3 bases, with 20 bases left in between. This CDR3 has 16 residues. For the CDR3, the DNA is TGTGCCAGCAGCCCGGCTCAAGTCTTGGGGGACACTGAAGCTTTCTTT. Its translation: CASSPAQVLGDTEAFF.

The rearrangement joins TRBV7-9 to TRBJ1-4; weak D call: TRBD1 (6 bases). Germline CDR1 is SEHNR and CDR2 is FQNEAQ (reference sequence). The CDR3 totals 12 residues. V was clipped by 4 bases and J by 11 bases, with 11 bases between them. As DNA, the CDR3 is TGTGCCAGCAGCTGGGGGGCGGACAAACTGTTTTTT. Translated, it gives CASSWGADKLFF.

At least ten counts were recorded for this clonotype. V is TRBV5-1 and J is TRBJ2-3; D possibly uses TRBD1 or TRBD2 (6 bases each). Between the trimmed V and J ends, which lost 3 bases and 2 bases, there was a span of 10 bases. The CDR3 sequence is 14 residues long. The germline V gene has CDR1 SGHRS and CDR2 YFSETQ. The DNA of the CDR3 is TGCGCCAGCAGCTGGGGGGCCATCACAGATACGCAGTATTTT. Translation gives CASSWGAITDTQYF.

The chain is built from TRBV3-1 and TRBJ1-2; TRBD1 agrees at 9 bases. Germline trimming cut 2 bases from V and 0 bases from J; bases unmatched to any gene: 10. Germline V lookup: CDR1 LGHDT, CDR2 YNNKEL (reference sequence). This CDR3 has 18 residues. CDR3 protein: CASSQPGQGPVANYGYTF. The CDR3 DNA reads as TGTGCCAGCAGCCAACCGGGACAGGGCCCCGTAGCTAACTATGGCTACACCTTC.

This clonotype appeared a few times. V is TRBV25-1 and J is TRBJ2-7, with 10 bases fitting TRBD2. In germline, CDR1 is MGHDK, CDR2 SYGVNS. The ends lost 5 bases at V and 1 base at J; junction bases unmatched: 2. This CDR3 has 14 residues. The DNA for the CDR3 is TGTGCCAGCAGTATGACTAGCGGGTCCTACGAGCAGTACTTC. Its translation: CASSMTSGSYEQYF.

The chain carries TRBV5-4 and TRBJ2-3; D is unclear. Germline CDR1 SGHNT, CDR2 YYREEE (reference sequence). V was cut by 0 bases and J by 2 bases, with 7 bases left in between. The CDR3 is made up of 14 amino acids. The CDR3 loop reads CASSLEGSTDTQYF. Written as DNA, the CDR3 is TGTGCCAGCAGCTTGGAGGGTTCCACAGATACGCAGTATTTT.

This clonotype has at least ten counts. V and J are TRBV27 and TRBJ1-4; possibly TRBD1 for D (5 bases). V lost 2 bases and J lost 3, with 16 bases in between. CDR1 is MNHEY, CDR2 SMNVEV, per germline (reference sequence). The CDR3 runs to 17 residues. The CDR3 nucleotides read TGTGCCAGCAGTTTAAGGGACCCGCGGGGGTCTAATGAAAAACTGTTTTTT. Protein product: CASSLRDPRGSNEKLFF.

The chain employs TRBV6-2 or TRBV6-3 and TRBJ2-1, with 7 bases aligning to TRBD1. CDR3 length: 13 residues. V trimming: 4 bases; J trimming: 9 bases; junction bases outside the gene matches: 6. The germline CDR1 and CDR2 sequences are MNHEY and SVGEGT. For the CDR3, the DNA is TGTGCCAGCAGTTCGACAGGGTATGGTGAGCAGTTCTTC. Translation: CASSSTGYGEQFF.

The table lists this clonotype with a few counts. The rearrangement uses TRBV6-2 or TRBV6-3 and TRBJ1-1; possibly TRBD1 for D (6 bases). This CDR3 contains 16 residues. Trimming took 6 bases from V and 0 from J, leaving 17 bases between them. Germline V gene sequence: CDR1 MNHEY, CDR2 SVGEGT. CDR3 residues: CASRYRDKTMNTEAFF. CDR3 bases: TGTGCCAGCAGGTACCGGGACAAGACAATGAACACTGAAGCTTTCTTT.

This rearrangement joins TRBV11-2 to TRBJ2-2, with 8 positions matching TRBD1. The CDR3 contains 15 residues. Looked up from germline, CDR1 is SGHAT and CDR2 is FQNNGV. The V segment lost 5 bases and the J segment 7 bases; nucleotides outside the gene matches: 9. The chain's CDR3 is CASSRRAGGSGELFF. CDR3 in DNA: TGTGCCAGCAGCCGTCGGGCAGGGGGCAGCGGGGAGCTGTTTTTT.

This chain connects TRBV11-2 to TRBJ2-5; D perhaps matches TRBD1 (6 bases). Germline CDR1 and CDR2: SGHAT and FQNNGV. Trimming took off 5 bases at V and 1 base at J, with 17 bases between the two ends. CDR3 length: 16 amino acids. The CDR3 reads CASSAARDTGQETQYF. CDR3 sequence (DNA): TGTGCCAGCAGCGCTGCCCGGGACACAGGCCAAGAGACCCAGTACTTC. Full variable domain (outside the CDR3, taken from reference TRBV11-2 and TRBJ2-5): EAGVAQSPRYKIIEKRQSVAFWCNPISGHATLYWYQQILGQGPKLLIQFQNNGVVDDSQLPKDRFSAERLKGVDSTLKIQPAKLEDSAVYLCASSAARDTGQETQYFGPGTRLLVL.

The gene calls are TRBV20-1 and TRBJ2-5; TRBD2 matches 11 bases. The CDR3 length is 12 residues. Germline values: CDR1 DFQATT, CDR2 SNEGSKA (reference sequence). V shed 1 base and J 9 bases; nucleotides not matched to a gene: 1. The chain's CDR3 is CSARVTSGAQYF. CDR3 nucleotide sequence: TGCAGTGCTAGAGTGACTAGCGGGGCCCAGTACTTC.

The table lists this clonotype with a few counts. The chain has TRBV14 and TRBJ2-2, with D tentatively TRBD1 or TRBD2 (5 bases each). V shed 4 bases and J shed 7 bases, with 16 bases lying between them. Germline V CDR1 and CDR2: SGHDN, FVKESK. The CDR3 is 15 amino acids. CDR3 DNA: TGTGCCAGCAGCCTTTGGACAATGAGGGACGGGGAGCTGTTTTTT. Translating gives CASSLWTMRDGELFF.

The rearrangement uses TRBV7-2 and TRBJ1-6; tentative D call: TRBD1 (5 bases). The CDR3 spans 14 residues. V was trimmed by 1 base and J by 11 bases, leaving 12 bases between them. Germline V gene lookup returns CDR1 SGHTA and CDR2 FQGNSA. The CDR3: CASSLDGGIAPLHF. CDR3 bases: TGTGCCAGCAGCTTAGATGGGGGGATAGCACCCCTCCACTTT.

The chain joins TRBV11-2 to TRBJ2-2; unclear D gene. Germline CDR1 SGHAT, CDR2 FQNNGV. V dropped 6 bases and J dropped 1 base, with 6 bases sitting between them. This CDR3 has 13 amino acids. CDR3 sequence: CASRLVNTGELFF. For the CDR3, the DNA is TGTGCCAGCAGGCTAGTGAACACCGGGGAGCTGTTTTTT.

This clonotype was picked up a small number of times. The CDR3, as DNA: TGTGCCAGTAGTACGCCCTTGACAGGAGCCTATAGCAATCAGCCCCAGCATTTT. This encodes CASSTPLTGAYSNQPQHF. The chain has TRBV19 and TRBJ1-5, with a tentative D call TRBD1 (6 bases). V shed 4 bases and J shed 0 bases, with 19 bases lying between them. Germline assignment: CDR1 LNHDA and CDR2 SQIVND (reference sequence). The CDR3 consists of 18 residues. The variable domain in full, with the rest retrieved from reference TRBV19 and TRBJ1-5, is DGGITQSPKYLFRKEGQNVTLSCEQNLNHDAMYWYRQDPGQGLRLIYYSQIVNDFQKGDIAEGYSVSREKKESFPLTVTSAQKNPTAFYLCASSTPLTGAYSNQPQHFGDGTRLSIL.